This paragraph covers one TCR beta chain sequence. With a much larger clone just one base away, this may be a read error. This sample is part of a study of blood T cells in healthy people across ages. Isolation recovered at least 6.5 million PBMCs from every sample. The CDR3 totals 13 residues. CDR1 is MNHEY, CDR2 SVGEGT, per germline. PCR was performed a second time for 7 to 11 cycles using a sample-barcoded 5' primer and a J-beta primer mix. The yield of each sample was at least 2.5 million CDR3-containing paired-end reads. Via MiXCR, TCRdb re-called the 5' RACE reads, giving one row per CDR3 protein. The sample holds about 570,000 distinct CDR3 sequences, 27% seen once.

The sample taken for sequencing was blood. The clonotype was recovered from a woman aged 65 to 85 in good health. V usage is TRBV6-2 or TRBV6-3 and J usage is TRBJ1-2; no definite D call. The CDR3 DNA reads TGTGTCAGCAGCCCAAGCCCGACCTATGGCTACACCTTC. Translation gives CVSSPSPTYGYTF.